This TCR beta chain came from a study of blood T cell repertoires in COVID-19. Study at large: COVID-19 samples, acute and convalescent, were from the United States, Italy and Spain. PBMCs, B-cell-depleted T cells, or T cells provided the cDNA or gDNA that made up the material.

Original handling: Reference gene primer amplification gave estimated nucleated cell counts. Profiling relied on immunoSEQ multiplex PCR, and the TCRdb table lists in-frame clones only, not all of them. The DNA gave D and trimming, while V, J and clone size come from that table. The sample shows some 20,000 clones, roughly 89% of them seen only once. The CDR3 has 14 amino acids. The V and J ends lost 1 base and 0 bases respectively, with 9 bases between them. CDR1 is SQVTM, CDR2 ANQGSEA, per germline. The chain is built from TRBV29-1 and TRBJ1-1; D is undetermined. The source of this sequence is a human donor in a cohort sampled during active COVID-19. The sample consisted of peripheral blood. The CDR3 DNA follows: TGCAGCGTTGAAGTGGCAGGCATGAACACTGAAGCTTTCTTT. Translating gives CSVEVAGMNTEAFF.